Below, 27 T cell receptor beta chains from the same sample are listed, as sequenced in a study of CD8+CD57+ T cells in acquired aplastic anemia. The study profiled TCR beta VDJ and CDR3 using genomic DNA as template. TCRdb ran MiXCR on the reads and lists one entry per CDR3 protein. The sample has fewer than 250,000 distinct CDR3 sequences, about half seen once; the top ten hold roughly 15%. Sequences were obtained from sorted CD4+, CD8+, or CD8+CD57+ T cells (not recorded which) from PBMCs. The receptor source for this set is a human donor in good health, serving as a control.

This clonotype was recorded many times. The genes are TRBV30 and TRBJ2-3; no clear D gene. This CDR3 region has 11 residues. V was cut by 1 base and J by 4 bases, with 3 bases left in between. Germline V gives CDR1 GTSNPN, CDR2 SVGIG (reference sequence). Here the CDR3 reads CAWSGADTQYF. CDR3 nucleotides: TGTGCCTGGAGTGGAGCAGATACGCAGTATTTT.

This clonotype was observed a few times. This rearrangement joins TRBV27 to TRBJ2-1, with 13 bases lining up with TRBD2. V lost 5 bases, J lost 2 bases, and 3 bases stayed unmatched. The CDR3 contains 16 residues. Germline CDR1 and CDR2: MNHEY and SMNVEV (reference sequence). CDR3 loop: CASSRTSGGAYNEQFF. The CDR3 DNA reads as TGTGCCAGCAGTAGGACTAGCGGGGGAGCCTACAATGAGCAGTTCTTC.

The chain uses TRBV20-1 and TRBJ2-5, with D perhaps matching TRBD1 or TRBD2 (7 bases each). Trimming took 0 bases from V and 9 from J, leaving 23 bases between them. Germline loops: CDR1 DFQATT, CDR2 SNEGSKA (reference sequence). The CDR3 has 16 amino acids. The CDR3 loop reads CSAREAGGLATGAQYF. CDR3 in DNA: TGCAGTGCTAGAGAGGCCGGGGGGCTAGCCACAGGGGCCCAGTACTTC.

This clonotype was recorded at least ten times. CDR3 in amino acids: CSARTVGNTIYF. For the CDR3, the DNA is TGCAGTGCTCGGACAGTCGGAAACACCATATATTTT. This sequence joins TRBV20-1 and TRBJ1-3; a weak D match, TRBD1 (6 bases). V lost 5 bases and J 4 bases, leaving 9 bases between the germline ends. This CDR3 contains 12 residues. CDR1 and CDR2 (germline): DFQATT, SNEGSKA (reference sequence).

CDR3 region: CASDPVWGNTIYF. The CDR3 DNA is TGTGCCAGCGATCCTGTTTGGGGAAACACCATATATTTT. This chain links TRBV7-9 with TRBJ1-3; D remains ambiguous. CDR3 size: 13 residues. Germline CDR1 reads SEHNR; CDR2 reads FQNEAQ (reference sequence). V dropped 8 bases and J dropped 4 bases, with 12 bases sitting between them.

The chain uses TRBV7-9 and TRBJ2-5; maybe TRBD2 (6 bases). Germline CDR1 SEHNR, CDR2 FQNEAQ (reference sequence). CDR3 length equals 15 residues. V was shortened by 0 bases and J by 9 bases, with 17 bases between the two germline ends. The CDR3 spells CASSLAPGTPVAQYF. The CDR3 region has the DNA TGTGCCAGCAGCTTAGCCCCGGGGACTCCCGTGGCCCAGTACTTC.

The table lists this clonotype with many counts. V usage is TRBV11-3 and J usage is TRBJ2-4; maybe TRBD2 (6 bases). CDR3 size: 15 residues. Trimming left V 1 base short and J 6 bases short, with 13 bases between. Germline loops: CDR1 SGHNT, CDR2 YENEEA. CDR3 residues: CASSLGDSKLNIQYF. The CDR3 bases are TGTGCCAGCAGCTTAGGGGACTCCAAATTAAACATTCAGTACTTC. The full variable domain, in which reference TRBV11-3 and TRBJ2-4 provide the parts outside the CDR3, is EAGVVQSPRYKIIEKKQPVAFWCNPISGHNTLYWYLQNLGQGPELLIRYENEEAVDDSQLPKDRFSAERLKGVDSTLKIQPAELGDSAVYLCASSLGDSKLNIQYFGAGTRLSVL.

This clonotype has just one count. The chain couples TRBV5-8 to TRBJ1-1; D gene ambiguous. V was trimmed by 7 bases and J by 1 base, leaving 11 bases between them. The germline gives CDR1 SGHTS, CDR2 YDEGEE. The CDR3 is 13 amino acids. The CDR3 protein is CASCLKENTEAFF. Here the CDR3 DNA reads TGTGCCAGCTGTTTAAAAGAGAACACTGAAGCTTTCTTT.

The rearrangement joins TRBV5-1 to TRBJ1-6; D not resolved. V was shortened by 0 bases and J by 2 bases, with 9 bases between the two germline ends. Germline loops: CDR1 SGHRS, CDR2 YFSETQ. CDR3 length: 16 residues. The CDR3 reads CASSLEGGTYNSPLHF. The CDR3 nucleotides are TGCGCCAGCAGCTTGGAGGGAGGGACCTATAATTCACCCCTCCACTTT.

This clonotype was detected ten times or more. V usage is TRBV10-3 and J usage is TRBJ1-5; 9 bases align to TRBD1. Germline trimming cut 2 bases from V and 7 bases from J; bases unmatched to any gene: 3. The CDR3 is 14 residues long. The germline V gene has CDR1 ENHRY and CDR2 SYGVKD. The CDR3 nucleotides read TGTGCCATCAGTGAGAGGGACAGGGACCAGCCCCAGCATTTT. This translates into CAISERDRDQPQHF.

The rearrangement joins TRBV6-5 to TRBJ2-6; D gene uncertain. The CDR3 runs to 15 residues. Germline V CDR1 and CDR2: MNHEY, SVGAGI. The V gene lost 0 bases and the J gene lost 4 bases, with 7 bases spanning the gap. DNA for the CDR3: TGTGCCAGCAGTTACTCGGGCACAGGGGCCAACGTCCTGACTTTC. It is translated as CASSYSGTGANVLTF.

This clonotype was seen many times. The chain has TRBV28 and TRBJ1-5; D may be TRBD1 (6 bases). V lost 6 bases and J 5 bases, leaving 14 bases between the germline ends. This CDR3 is built from 14 residues. Germline CDR1 and CDR2: MDHEN and SYDVKM. In DNA, the CDR3 is TGTGCCAGCAGCGGCGGGACACAAGATCAGCCCCAGCATTTT. The encoded protein is CASSGGTQDQPQHF.

This clonotype appeared many times. This chain connects TRBV6-2 or TRBV6-3 to TRBJ2-1, with 8 bases identical to TRBD2. Germline CDR1 MNHEY, CDR2 SVGEGT. The CDR3 length is 15 residues. Losses at the gene ends were 6 bases for V and 2 bases for J; bases not matched to a gene: 6. The CDR3 bases are TGTGCCAGCAGCCCCAGCGGGGGCCCCTACAATGAGCAGTTCTTC. Translating it yields CASSPSGGPYNEQFF.

This chain links TRBV2 with TRBJ2-3; the D is unclear. V was cut by 8 bases and J by 0 bases, with 9 bases left in between. This CDR3 is 13 amino acids long. The germline V gene encodes CDR1 SNHLY and CDR2 FYNNEI. The CDR3 is CASDRSSTDTQYF. The CDR3 bases are TGTGCCAGCGACCGTTCTAGCACAGATACGCAGTATTTT.

There are a few counts of this clonotype. V is TRBV15 and J is TRBJ2-5; possibly TRBD2 for D (6 bases). With 0 bases removed from V and 4 bases from J, the gap between germline ends came to 12 bases. The germline gives CDR1 LNHNV, CDR2 YYDKDF (reference sequence). The CDR3 runs to 15 residues. In nucleotides, the CDR3 is TGTGCCACCAGCAGAGATGGGTCGCGGGGAGAGACCCAGTACTTC. Translated, it gives CATSRDGSRGETQYF.

This clonotype was seen many times. V and J are TRBV6-5 and TRBJ2-1; D not resolved. Germline CDR1 reads MNHEY; CDR2 reads SVGAGI. The V end lost 6 bases, the J end lost 0 bases, and 9 bases lay between the germline ends. The CDR3 runs 14 residues. This chain's CDR3 is CASSRLSSYNEQFF. CDR3 bases: TGTGCCAGCAGCCGCCTAAGCTCCTACAATGAGCAGTTCTTC.

This clonotype was seen repeatedly, ten times or more. The chain is built from TRBV5-6 and TRBJ2-2, with 7 nucleotides matching TRBD1. Germline lookup yields CDR1 SGHDT and CDR2 YYEEEE. The ends lost 2 bases at V and 1 base at J; junction bases unmatched: 8. The CDR3 is 17 residues long. For the CDR3, the DNA is TGTGCCAGCAGCTTTGGGGTCGGACAGGAGAACACCGGGGAGCTGTTTTTT. This encodes CASSFGVGQENTGELFF.

This clonotype was detected many times. The chain employs TRBV12-3 or TRBV12-4 and TRBJ1-1, with 7 nucleotides matching TRBD1. V trimming: 2 bases; J trimming: 3 bases; junction bases outside the gene matches: 6. CDR3 length: 15 amino acids. CDR3 sequence reads: CASSLFGTDDTEAFF. The CDR3 nucleotides read TGTGCCAGCAGTTTATTCGGGACAGACGACACTGAAGCTTTCTTT.

The chain recombines TRBV19 with TRBJ2-7, with D perhaps matching TRBD2 (5 bases). This CDR3 has 13 residues. Germline V gives CDR1 LNHDA, CDR2 SQIVND (reference sequence). Trimming took off 8 bases at V and 3 bases at J, with 14 bases between the two ends. The CDR3 sequence is CASSSGGNYEQYF. The CDR3 DNA reads TGTGCCAGTTCAAGCGGAGGCAACTACGAGCAGTACTTC.

The sample holds many counts of this clonotype. The chain has TRBV7-2 and TRBJ2-7; 7 nucleotides align to TRBD1. Trimming at V came to 2 bases and at J to 0 bases, leaving 7 bases not matched to a gene. Germline V gives CDR1 SGHTA, CDR2 FQGNSA. The length of the CDR3 is 16 residues. The CDR3 DNA reads as TGTGCCAGCAGCTTACGCGGACAGGTTCTCTCCTACGAGCAGTACTTC. It encodes CASSLRGQVLSYEQYF. Full variable domain (outside the CDR3, taken from reference TRBV7-2 and TRBJ2-7): GAGVSQSPSNKVTEKGKDVELRCDPISGHTALYWYRQSLGQGLEFLIYFQGNSAPDKSGLPSDRFSAERTGGSVSTLTIQRTQQEDSAVYLCASSLRGQVLSYEQYFGPGTRLTVT.

This clonotype was detected once. The V and J genes are TRBV24-1 and TRBJ2-7; 10 bases map to TRBD1. Germline CDR1 KGHDR, CDR2 SFDVKD. The V and J ends lost 4 bases and 2 bases, in that order; junction bases with no gene match: 7. This CDR3 has 16 amino acids. The CDR3 DNA follows: TGTGCCACCAGTGACGGTGGGACAGGGGTCACCTACGAGCAGTACTTC. This encodes CATSDGGTGVTYEQYF.

In its sample, this clonotype was seen a few times. The chain combines TRBV18 with TRBJ1-1; 8 nucleotides agree with TRBD1. Looked up from germline, CDR1 is KGHSH and CDR2 is LQKENI. Germline trimming cut 2 bases from V and 4 bases from J; bases unmatched to any gene: 6. The CDR3 is made up of 15 amino acids. CDR3 protein: CASSPSTGVGTEAFF. The CDR3 region has the DNA TGTGCCAGCTCACCATCGACAGGGGTAGGCACTGAAGCTTTCTTT.

Many counts were recorded for this clonotype. The chain is built from TRBV6-1 and TRBJ2-7; 7 bases match TRBD1. Losses at the gene ends were 3 bases for V and 1 base for J; bases not matched to a gene: 6. This CDR3 is built from 15 residues. Germline V CDR1 and CDR2: MNHNS, SASEGT. The CDR3 sequence is CASSEIGTVSYEQYF. The CDR3 coding sequence is TGTGCCAGCAGTGAGATAGGGACAGTATCCTACGAGCAGTACTTC.

This clonotype came up many times. The rearrangement joins TRBV7-3 to TRBJ1-1; a weak D match, TRBD1 (5 bases). CDR3 length: 16 amino acids. Germline CDR1 reads SGHTA; CDR2 reads FQGTGA. Trimming took 3 bases from V and 0 from J, leaving 14 bases between them. CDR3 sequence: CASSLGPLSMNTEAFF. For the CDR3, the DNA is TGTGCCAGCAGCTTGGGACCTCTTTCGATGAACACTGAAGCTTTCTTT. Together with reference TRBV7-3 and TRBJ1-1, the CDR3 gives the full variable domain: GAGVSQTPSNKVTEKGKYVELRCDPISGHTALYWYRQSLGQGPEFLIYFQGTGAADDSGLPNDRFFAVRPEGSVSTLKIQRTERGDSAVYLCASSLGPLSMNTEAFFGQGTRLTVV.

The table lists this clonotype with many counts. A junction end diverges from the germline sequence, so it may reflect a read error. The CDR3 is CASSSSTDTQYF. The CDR3, as DNA: TGCGCCAGCAGCTCCTCCACAGATACGCAGTATTTT. This chain links TRBV7-6 with TRBJ2-3; D ambiguous. The germline gives CDR1 SGHVS, CDR2 FNYEAQ. This CDR3 spans 12 amino acids.

This chain joins TRBV11-2 and TRBJ2-7; a possible D gene is TRBD2 (6 bases). The germline gives CDR1 SGHAT, CDR2 FQNNGV. This CDR3 comprises 14 residues. Trimming cost V 5 bases and J 7 bases, with 18 bases left between them. This CDR3 is CASSVSGRAGEQYF. The CDR3 DNA reads as TGTGCCAGCAGCGTTAGCGGCCGGGCGGGGGAGCAGTACTTC.

The rearrangement joins TRBV2 to TRBJ2-1; tentative D call: TRBD2 (7 bases). Trimming left V 0 bases short and J 8 bases short, with 14 bases between. Germline V gene data show CDR1 as SNHLY and CDR2 as FYNNEI. There are 15 residues in the CDR3. The CDR3: CASSEARGGGYEQFF. CDR3 bases: TGTGCCAGCAGTGAAGCGAGAGGCGGGGGCTATGAGCAGTTCTTC. The full variable domain, in which reference TRBV2 and TRBJ2-1 provide the parts outside the CDR3, is EPEVTQTPSHQVTQMGQEVILRCVPISNHLYFYWYRQILGQKVEFLVSFYNNEISEKSEIFDDQFSVERPDGSNFTLKIRSTKLEDSAMYFCASSEARGGGYEQFFGPGTRLTVL.